One sample yielded the 18 T cell receptor beta chains listed below, sequenced in a study of T cell changes during pregnancy in multiple sclerosis. Sequenced by immunoSEQ multiplex PCR; TCRdb stores in-frame clones only, minus some. The sample holds around 100,000 clones, about 89% seen once. Source: peripheral blood, taken after pregnancy. All receptors derive from a female donor with multiple sclerosis, enrolled in a pregnancy study.

The chain has TRBV9 and TRBJ2-1; 10 bases are shared with TRBD2. Trimming removed 4 bases from V and 1 base from J; junction bases left unmatched: 5. From germline, CDR1 is SGDLS and CDR2 YYNGEE. The CDR3 contains 16 residues. For the CDR3, the DNA is TGTGCCAGCAGCCATCGGACTAGCGGATCCTACAATGAGCAGTTCTTC. This codes for CASSHRTSGSYNEQFF.

J is TRBJ2-2 and V is TRBV2, with 12 positions matching TRBD2. CDR3 size: 18 residues. Germline V gene sequence: CDR1 SNHLY, CDR2 FYNNEI. Trimming took 2 bases from V and 6 from J; bases not matched to a gene: 10. DNA for the CDR3: TGTGCCAGCAGTGAACTCTTCCGACTAGCGGGGGAGTCCGGGGAGCTGTTTTTT. It specifies CASSELFRLAGESGELFF.

The chain links TRBV11-2 to TRBJ2-3; possible D gene TRBD1, 5 bases. V was trimmed by 5 bases and J by 4 bases, leaving 16 bases between them. CDR1 and CDR2 from the germline V gene are SGHAT and FQNNGV. This CDR3 is 15 amino acids long. CDR3 DNA sequence: TGTGCCAGCAGCCACAGGTCCCCCCCCGCAGATACGCAGTATTTT. It codes for CASSHRSPPADTQYF.

V is TRBV5-1 and J is TRBJ2-3; D possibly corresponds to TRBD2 (6 bases). The germline V and J ends were trimmed by 0 bases and 6 bases, with 11 bases remaining between them. Germline CDR1 SGHRS, CDR2 YFSETQ. The CDR3 covers 14 residues. CDR3 nucleotides: TGCGCCAGCAGCTTGGATGGGGGACTCGATACGCAGTATTTT. It specifies CASSLDGGLDTQYF.

V usage is TRBV14 and J usage is TRBJ2-7; 10 bases line up with TRBD1. J gave up 2 bases and V 0 bases, and 7 bases lay outside the gene matches. There are 17 residues in the CDR3. CDR1 is SGHDN, CDR2 FVKESK, per germline. The CDR3 nucleotides are TGTGCCAGCAGCCAAGATCACCAGACAGGGGGCGCCTACGAGCAGTACTTC. Its translation: CASSQDHQTGGAYEQYF. The whole variable domain, remainder taken from reference TRBV14 and TRBJ2-7, is EAGVTQFPSHSVIEKGQTVTLRCDPISGHDNLYWYRRVMGKEIKFLLHFVKESKQDESGMPNNRFLAERTGGTYSTLKVQPAELEDSGVYFCASSQDHQTGGAYEQYFGPGTRLTVT.

This clone was counted once. The gene calls are TRBV6-1 and TRBJ1-2; 7 bases are a match to TRBD1. CDR1 is MNHNS, CDR2 SASEGT, per germline. The CDR3 is 14 residues long. V lost 6 bases and J lost 0; bases outside the gene matches: 4. The CDR3 loop reads CASRWDSANYGYTF. The CDR3 nucleotides are TGTGCCAGCAGGTGGGACAGCGCTAACTATGGCTACACCTTC.

Concerning this clone itself: An end of the junction differs from the germline gene, which may be a read error. This chain links TRBV30 with TRBJ2-7, with 7 nucleotides matching TRBD1. The CDR3 consists of 12 residues. The germline V gene encodes CDR1 GTSNPN and CDR2 SVGIG (reference sequence). Here the CDR3 reads CAWEGTVAKQYF. The CDR3 DNA follows: TGTGCCTGGGAGGGGACAGTAGCGAAGCAATACTTC.

The rearrangement links TRBV5-1 to TRBJ2-3; D is possibly TRBD2 (7 bases). Germline assignment: CDR1 SGHRS and CDR2 YFSETQ. CDR3 length: 16 residues. Trimming removed 3 bases at V and 0 bases at J, with 14 bases between. CDR3 DNA sequence: TGCGCCAGCAGCTCCCCTGCGGGGGCTAGCACAGATACGCAGTATTTT. Residues: CASSSPAGASTDTQYF.

The chain links TRBV9 to TRBJ1-6; no definite D call. Germline values: CDR1 SGDLS, CDR2 YYNGEE. This CDR3 is built from 15 residues. The ends were cut back, 0 bases at V and 7 bases at J, with 11 bases in the middle. The CDR3 region is CASSVVGDGNSPLHF. The CDR3 DNA reads as TGTGCCAGCAGCGTAGTGGGCGATGGGAATTCACCCCTCCACTTT.

V and J are TRBV6-5 and TRBJ2-2, with D possibly being TRBD2 (6 bases). In germline, CDR1 is MNHEY, CDR2 SVGAGI. This CDR3 contains 15 residues. Trimming shortened V by 2 bases and J by 4 bases, and 11 bases separated the two germline ends. Here the CDR3 reads CASSYSEGGTGELFF. The CDR3 region has the DNA TGTGCCAGCAGTTACAGCGAGGGAGGCACCGGGGAGCTGTTTTTT.

CDR3 sequence (DNA): TGTGCCACCAGCGGACTCAGCTCTGGAAACACCATATATTTT. This sequence encodes CATSGLSSGNTIYF. The J gene is TRBJ1-3, the V gene TRBV15; D is ambiguous. The CDR3 runs 14 residues. Germline V lookup: CDR1 LNHNV, CDR2 YYDKDF (reference sequence). Trimming removed 5 bases from V and 0 bases from J, with 8 bases in between. The whole variable domain, filled in from reference TRBV15 and TRBJ1-3, reads DAMVIQNPRYQVTQFGKPVTLSCSQTLNHNVMYWYQQKSSQAPKLLFHYYDKDFNNEADTPDNFQSRRPNTSFCFLDIRSPGLGDTAMYLCATSGLSSGNTIYFGEGSWLTVV.

The J gene is TRBJ1-1, the V gene TRBV5-6, with D unresolved. The V gene's germline CDR1 is SGHDT and CDR2 YYEEEE. This CDR3 has 13 residues. The V end was cut by 0 bases, the J end by 10 bases, with 13 bases between. Written as DNA, the CDR3 is TGTGCCAGCAGCTTGGCCCACGGGAGGATAGCTTTCTTT. The encoded protein is CASSLAHGRIAFF.

The chain uses TRBV9 and TRBJ1-3; 7 positions match TRBD1. After removal of 0 bases from V and 0 bases from J, the junction contained 6 bases not matched to a gene. The germline gives CDR1 SGDLS, CDR2 YYNGEE. The CDR3 has 17 residues. The CDR3 DNA sequence: TGTGCCAGCAGCGTAGTGCCGGGACAGAGCTCTGGAAACACCATATATTTT. It specifies CASSVVPGQSSGNTIYF. Full variable domain (remainder filled in from reference TRBV9 and TRBJ1-3): DSGVTQTPKHLITATGQRVTLRCSPRSGDLSVYWYQQSLDQGLQFLIQYYNGEERAKGNILERFSAQQFPDLHSELNLSSLELGDSALYFCASSVVPGQSSGNTIYFGEGSWLTVV.

The chain is built from TRBV14 and TRBJ2-7; tentative D call: TRBD2 (6 bases). The CDR3 spans 14 residues. Germline CDR1 reads SGHDN; CDR2 reads FVKESK. The ends were cut back, 1 base at V and 3 bases at J, with 10 bases in the middle. The CDR3 bases are TGTGCCAGCAGCCAAGTGACGGGAGACTACGAGCAGTACTTC. Translated, it gives CASSQVTGDYEQYF.

A single count supports this clone. This chain connects TRBV6-1 to TRBJ2-7; 9 bases map to TRBD1. This CDR3 comprises 13 residues. Per the germline V gene, CDR1 is MNHNS and CDR2 is SASEGT. V was clipped by 5 bases and J by 2 bases; unmatched bases: 1. In DNA, the CDR3 is TGTGCCAGCAGTCGGGACAGGGCCTACGAGCAGTACTTC. Residues: CASSRDRAYEQYF.

The chain links TRBV9 to TRBJ1-3, with a tentative D call TRBD1 (6 bases). V shed 1 base and J shed 1 base, with 12 bases lying between them. CDR1 is SGDLS and CDR2 is YYNGEE in the germline V gene. The CDR3 extends over 16 amino acids. CDR3 sequence (DNA): TGTGCCAGCAGCGTAACAGGGATTTTATCTGGAAACACCATATATTTT. This gives the protein CASSVTGILSGNTIYF.

This sequence joins TRBV6-5 and TRBJ2-3; the D gene is possibly TRBD1 (5 bases). The CDR3 has 14 residues. V was pared by 2 bases and J by 3 bases, with 9 bases between. Germline V gene lookup returns CDR1 MNHEY and CDR2 SVGAGI. CDR3 sequence reads: CASSYRQGTDTQYF. The CDR3 DNA is TGTGCCAGCAGTTACAGGCAGGGTACAGATACGCAGTATTTT.

The chain has TRBV7-9 and TRBJ1-1; 7 nucleotides match TRBD1. This CDR3 is 18 amino acids long. Germline V gene lookup returns CDR1 SEHNR and CDR2 FQNEAQ (reference sequence). V lost 5 bases, J lost 6 bases, and 21 bases stayed unmatched. In DNA form, the CDR3 reads TGTGCCAGCAGCACTAAAACCCTGCGACAGGGTCGTCGATCTGAAGCTTTCTTT. Protein sequence: CASSTKTLRQGRRSEAFF. The whole variable domain, remainder taken from reference TRBV7-9 and TRBJ1-1, is DTGVSQNPRHKITKRGQNVTFRCDPISEHNRLYWYRQTLGQGPEFLTYFQNEAQLEKSRLLSDRFSAERPKGSFSTLEIQRTEQGDSAMYLCASSTKTLRQGRRSEAFFGQGTRLTVV.